This T cell receptor (beta chain) stems from a study of T cells expressing NK-cell markers. Study overall: All TCR beta repertoires analysed originated from sorted CD3+CD56+NKG2C+, CD3+CD56+NKG2C- and CD3+CD56-NKG2C+ T cells.

CDR1 is SGHAT, CDR2 FQNNGV, per germline. CDR3 length equals 17 residues. Each CDR3 protein gets one entry in TCRdb, which reprocessed the 5' RACE reads and gives no DNA. This table lists roughly 390,000 distinct CDR3 sequences. As to this clonotype: Antigen specificity is unknown.

Broader study findings: These clonotypes also led the CD3+CD56-NKG2C+ fraction in a handful of donors. Top CD8+ clonotypes included the dominant CD3+CD56+NKG2C+ clonotypes in five to seven donors.

This sequence was found in a woman between 50 and 59 years old in good health. J is TRBJ2-1 and V is TRBV11-2; TCRdb designates TRBD1, a call that cannot be tested without DNA. The specimen was blood T cells: a sorted CD56 or NKG2C T cell subset, CD4+ or CD8+ T cells, or bulk PBMC T cells (not recorded which). CDR3 sequence: CASSLEDRGRREDEQFF.